This T cell receptor beta chain stems from a study of shared clonotypes between healthy human individuals. Study-level information: Three plates were used per donor for CD4 naive, three for CD4 memory, two for CD8 naive and one for CD8 memory.

Regarding the study as a whole: Even with large depth, rarefaction showed that sorted-subset sequencing was incomplete. What naive subsets generally showed was a larger estimated richness than memory subsets showed.

Naive CD8 cells, CD45RO-negative and positively selected for CCR7, excluded terminally differentiated effector memory CD45RA+ cells. V dropped 5 bases and J dropped 5; count of bases not matched to a gene: 5. CDR3 length: 13 amino acids. The germline V gene encodes CDR1 MDHEN and CDR2 SYDVKM. Under the authors' procedure: Junction-only immunoSEQ data arrived without quality scores, meaning filtering differed. Assay used: immunoSEQ multiplex PCR; TCRdb lists only in-frame clones, some missing. The V and J calls and clone size were taken over from that table, and D and trimming were inferred from the DNA. Here the sample spans some 2,100,000 clones, approximately 94% being singletons. The sample holds one count of this clone. The antigen is unknown.

V is TRBV28 and J is TRBJ1-1; 7 bases are a match to TRBD1. Material: naive CD8+ T cells from PBMCs. The TCR sequence derives from a man younger than 35 in good health. Some clones in this sample may be carry-over from other donors' samples. The CDR3 DNA reads as TGTGCCAGCAGTAGGGGGCTGGGGACTGAAGCTTTCTTT. Translated, it gives CASSRGLGTEAFF.